A single sample gave rise to the 8 T cell receptor beta chains below, sequenced in a study of shared clonotypes between healthy human individuals. Measured with immunoSEQ multiplex PCR; TCRdb has only the in-frame clones, and not every one. This sample has about 500,000 clones, with 77% found just once. Sequenced input: PBMCs. The receptors shown here come from a woman aged 40-49 years in good health. Some clones in this sample may be carry-over from other donors' samples.

The chain recombines TRBV7-9 with TRBJ1-5; D ambiguous. Trimming cost V 1 base and J 7 bases, with 5 bases left between them. CDR1 and CDR2 (germline): SEHNR, FQNEAQ (reference sequence). CDR3 length: 12 residues. The CDR3 coding sequence is TGTGCCAGCAGCTTAGAAAGGCAGCCCCAGCATTTT. It yields the protein CASSLERQPQHF.

The chain links TRBV25-1 to TRBJ1-1, with D maybe TRBD1 (5 bases). Germline assignment: CDR1 MGHDK and CDR2 SYGVNS. There are 16 residues in the CDR3. V lost 3 bases and J 7 bases, leaving 21 bases between the germline ends. The CDR3 here is CASSDLKQGRGVEAFF. The CDR3, as DNA: TGTGCCAGCAGTGATCTTAAGCAGGGCCGGGGTGTTGAAGCTTTCTTT.

This clone was counted only a few times. V usage is TRBV19 and J usage is TRBJ2-2; 10 bases agree with TRBD1. This CDR3 has 15 residues. In germline, CDR1 is LNHDA, CDR2 SQIVND (reference sequence). V gave up 4 bases and J gave up 7 bases; unmatched junction bases: 6. The CDR3 DNA follows: TGTGCCAGTAGTACCCGGGACAGGGGAGTCGGGGAGCTGTTTTTT. Its translation is CASSTRDRGVGELFF.

This clone was picked up a small number of times. The chain is built from TRBV19 and TRBJ2-7; the D gene is possibly TRBD2 (6 bases). Germline CDR1 LNHDA, CDR2 SQIVND (reference sequence). The V end lost 5 bases, the J end lost 4 bases, and 12 bases lay between the germline ends. This CDR3 region has 13 residues. As DNA, the CDR3 is TGTGCCAGTAGTTATAGCGGTTCTTACGAGCAGTACTTC. It is translated as CASSYSGSYEQYF.

DNA of the CDR3: TGCAGCGTTTGGGACAGCTCCTACGAGCAGTACTTC. Its translation: CSVWDSSYEQYF. The chain links TRBV29-1 to TRBJ2-7; the match to TRBD1 covers 7 bases. Germline lookup yields CDR1 SQVTM and CDR2 ANQGSEA. The CDR3 is 12 amino acids. Trimming cost V 5 bases and J 0 bases; bases outside gene matches: 1.

This clone was seen a single time. A far more abundant clone sits one base away, making this likely a read error. The identical CDR3 is also encoded by other nucleotide sequences in the sample. The chain uses TRBV29-1 and TRBJ1-5; D remains unclear. Deletions cut 3 bases from V and 0 bases from J, with 12 bases between. There are 15 residues in the CDR3. Germline values: CDR1 SQVTM, CDR2 ANQGSEA. CDR3 DNA sequence: TGCAGCGTTGAGTGCGGCAGCCATAGCAATCAGCCCCAGCATTTT. It specifies CSVECGSHSNQPQHF.

The chain uses TRBV7-8 and TRBJ2-2, with TRBD1 as a possible D gene (8 bases). V was clipped by 1 base and J by 6 bases, with 15 bases between them. The CDR3 covers 16 residues. Germline V lookup: CDR1 SGHVS, CDR2 FQNEAQ. The CDR3 sequence: CASSLVIQGGSGELFF. The CDR3 DNA reads TGTGCCAGCAGCTTAGTAATACAGGGGGGGTCCGGGGAGCTGTTTTTT. Supplemented by reference TRBV7-8 and TRBJ2-2, the full variable domain reads GAGVSQSPRYKVAKRGQDVALRCDPISGHVSLFWYQQALGQGPEFLTYFQNEAQLDKSGLPSDRFFAERPEGSVSTLKIQRTQQEDSAVYLCASSLVIQGGSGELFFGEGSRLTVL.

This clone came up once. The genes are TRBV30 and TRBJ1-2, with 8 positions matching TRBD1. The CDR3 has 14 amino acids. Germline CDR1 is GTSNPN and CDR2 is SVGIG (reference sequence). The J segment lost 7 bases and the V segment lost 4 bases, leaving 11 bases of the junction unmatched. The chain's CDR3 is CAWTPSRGRAGYTF. The DNA of the CDR3 is TGTGCCTGGACTCCGAGCAGGGGGCGCGCTGGCTACACCTTC.